This paragraph covers one T cell receptor (beta chain) sequence. Only in-frame clones appear in the TCRdb table, and some are missing; sequencing was by immunoSEQ multiplex PCR. The sample carries about 76,000 clones, 88% recorded once. Germline CDR1 is SEHNR and CDR2 is FQNEAQ (reference sequence). The CDR3 covers 15 residues. V trimming: 3 bases; J trimming: 6 bases; junction bases outside the gene matches: 4. This sample was included in a study of OX40 agonist ivuxolimab in advanced cancers. The sequencing here drew on CD4+ or CD8+ T cells sorted from blood, taken in a trial of the OX40 agonist ivuxolimab. This clonotype was sampled from an adult with an advanced solid tumor such as melanoma, head and neck, liver or kidney cancer. This sequence joins TRBV7-9 and TRBJ1-4; 10 bases align to TRBD1. The chain's CDR3 is CASSLYGTGDEKLFF. The CDR3 region has the DNA TGTGCCAGCAGCTTGTACGGGACAGGGGATGAAAAACTGTTTTTT.